Reported below is one T cell receptor (beta chain). The V and J ends lost 7 bases and 0 bases respectively, with 16 bases between them. Germline lookup yields CDR1 MDHEN and CDR2 SYDVKM. The CDR3 loop spans 16 amino acids. These data originate in a study of blood T cell repertoires in COVID-19. The assay was immunoSEQ multiplex PCR, and TCRdb's table has in-frame clones only and misses some. Of some 180,000 clones in the sample, 75% to 90% were seen once. The V gene is TRBV28, the J gene TRBJ1-3, with D possibly being TRBD1 (5 bases). The sample consisted of PBMCs or T cells enriched from blood (not recorded which). The sequence was obtained from a man aged 40-55 years who had recovered from COVID-19. DNA of the CDR3: TGTGCCAGCACTCACGGGGGGGGGAGCTCTGGAAACACCATATATTTT. It translates to CASTHGGGSSGNTIYF.